These 11 T cell receptor beta chains share one sample of origin, sequenced in a study of Graves' ophthalmopathy and Graves' hyperthyroidism. Transcripts of RNA were the source for amplifying TCR beta CDR3 regions. Second-round multiplex PCR came after a first-round RT-PCR that employed HTBI primers. Each CDR3 protein gets one entry after TCRdb re-called the multiplex PCR reads with MiXCR. The profile shows 600,000 to 650,000 distinct CDR3 sequences, 22% of them singletons. Sequenced material: peripheral blood. Every receptor here comes from a young woman with stable Graves' hyperthyroidism. Some clones in this sample may be carry-over from other donors' samples.

In its sample, this clonotype was seen many times. The genes are TRBV6-1 and TRBJ2-2; no clear D gene. The germline gives CDR1 MNHNS, CDR2 SASEGT. The CDR3 is 12 amino acids. Deletions cut 11 bases from V and 4 bases from J, with 11 bases between. The CDR3 bases are TGTGCCCTGTTGGGCCTCACCGGGGAGCTGTTTTTT. The encoded protein is CALLGLTGELFF.

This clonotype was seen ten or more times. V and J are TRBV12-3 or TRBV12-4 and TRBJ1-5, with D unresolved. This CDR3 has 15 residues. V lost 6 bases and J lost 1, with 13 bases in between. CDR3 amino acids: CASRREGYSNQPQHF. The CDR3 nucleotides are TGTGCCAGCAGGCGGGAGGGATACAGCAATCAGCCCCAGCATTTT.

This clonotype came up many times. J is TRBJ2-6 and V is TRBV6-1, with unresolved D. V lost 2 bases to trimming and J lost 0 bases, with 5 bases between them. CDR3 length equals 15 residues. Germline CDR1 MNHNS, CDR2 SASEGT. The CDR3 coding sequence is TGTGCCAGCAGTGAACACCTCTCTGGGGCCAACGTCCTGACTTTC. Translating gives CASSEHLSGANVLTF.

The J gene is TRBJ2-5, the V gene TRBV29-1, with a tentative D call TRBD2 (6 bases). CDR3 size: 13 residues. Trimming cost V 6 bases and J 5 bases, with 16 bases left between them. Germline values: CDR1 SQVTM, CDR2 ANQGSEA. CDR3 nucleotide sequence: TGCAGCGTGGCTGGGGAGGATATGGAGACCCAGTACTTC. It translates to CSVAGEDMETQYF.

This clonotype was picked up many times. The chain has TRBV7-2 and TRBJ2-5; 11 bases line up with TRBD1. Germline V gene sequence: CDR1 SGHTA, CDR2 FQGNSA. The trim removed 5 bases at V and 4 bases at J, leaving 9 bases unmatched. The CDR3 is made up of 16 amino acids. The CDR3 DNA sequence: TGTGCCAGCAGCGCACGGACAGGGGGCCCTCGAGAGACCCAGTACTTC. This codes for CASSARTGGPRETQYF.

The V gene is TRBV2, the J gene TRBJ1-1; D unresolved. The CDR3 is made up of 15 amino acids. V dropped 1 base and J dropped 1 base, with 10 bases sitting between them. The V gene's germline CDR1 is SNHLY and CDR2 FYNNEI. This CDR3 is CASSEVAVANTEAFF. The CDR3 region has the DNA TGTGCCAGCAGTGAAGTGGCGGTTGCGAACACTGAAGCTTTCTTT.

The chain links TRBV5-1 to TRBJ1-2, with D perhaps matching TRBD1 (5 bases). Germline-derived CDR1 and CDR2 are SGHRS and YFSETQ. The CDR3 loop spans 14 amino acids. Trimming shortened V by 3 bases and J by 8 bases, and 17 bases separated the two germline ends. Here the CDR3 DNA reads TGCGCCAGCAGCTCGGGGGGACCAGTCCACGGCTACACCTTC. Amino acid sequence: CASSSGGPVHGYTF. The full variable domain, its missing parts supplied by reference TRBV5-1 and TRBJ1-2, is KAGVTQTPRYLIKTRGQQVTLSCSPISGHRSVSWYQQTPGQGLQFLFEYFSETQRNKGNFPGRFSGRQFSNSRSEMNVSTLELGDSALYLCASSSGGPVHGYTFGSGTRLTVV.

In this sample, this clonotype turned up many times. With a much larger clone just one base away, this may be a read error. The CDR3 protein is CSAREDMNTEAFF. As DNA, the CDR3 is TGCAGTGCTAGAGAGGACATGAACACTGAAGCTTTCTTT. The gene calls are TRBV20-1 and TRBJ1-1, with D maybe TRBD1 (5 bases). Trimming cost V 0 bases and J 0 bases, with 5 bases left between them. CDR1 and CDR2 (germline): DFQATT, SNEGSKA (reference sequence). The CDR3 extends over 13 amino acids.

The chain employs TRBV7-2 and TRBJ1-2, with D perhaps matching TRBD1 (5 bases). The germline V and J ends were trimmed by 0 bases and 6 bases, with 14 bases remaining between them. The CDR3 has 15 amino acids. Germline V CDR1 and CDR2: SGHTA, FQGNSA. The CDR3 DNA follows: TGTGCCAGCAGCTTAGCCTCTAGAGGGACGGATGGCTACACCTTC. It translates to CASSLASRGTDGYTF.

The chain couples TRBV30 to TRBJ1-2; no definite D call. The CDR3 has 13 residues. The V and J ends lost 1 base and 8 bases respectively, with 14 bases between them. Germline-derived CDR1 and CDR2 are GTSNPN and SVGIG (reference sequence). The CDR3 coding sequence is TGTGCCTGGAGTGGGAACCCAGGAGGGGGCTACACCTTC. Translating gives CAWSGNPGGGYTF.

This clonotype turned up a few times. The junction departs from germline at one end; a sequencing error may be responsible. The gene calls are TRBV6-1 and TRBJ1-5, with D perhaps matching TRBD1 (5 bases). Per germline, CDR1 MNHNS and CDR2 SASEGT. This CDR3 is built from 15 residues. The CDR3 DNA reads TGTGCCAGTAGCCCCTCCGGGACTAGCAATCAGCCCCAGCGTTTT. This encodes CASSPSGTSNQPQRF.